The subject of this entry is one T cell receptor (beta chain). Recruits, aged about 18 to 89 years, lived in 25 or so US areas. Symptom resolution, clearance, or two negative PCRs marked the recovered donors of Cohort 3. The method was immunoSEQ multiplex PCR; TCRdb's version includes in-frame clones alone and lacks a portion of them. In the table there are 150,000 to 200,000 clones, approximately 80% of which are singletons. Germline values: CDR1 SGHRS, CDR2 YFSETQ. The CDR3 covers 15 residues. The V and J ends lost 0 bases and 3 bases, in that order; junction bases with no gene match: 3. These data come from a study of blood T cell repertoires in COVID-19.

The chain recombines TRBV5-1 with TRBJ2-1, with TRBD2 matching over 7 bases. The source is a woman aged 55-69 years who had recovered from COVID-19. What was sequenced was PBMCs or T cells enriched from blood (not recorded which). CDR3 bases: TGCGCCAGCAGCTTGGTCTCGGGGGGCTACAATGAGCAGTTCTTC. Its translation is CASSLVSGGYNEQFF.